This entry concerns a single T cell receptor beta chain. Multiplex PCR with BIOMED2 TRB-A/B primer pools amplified TRB rearrangements. TCRdb reprocessed the multiplex PCR reads via MiXCR and lists one record per CDR3 protein. The table includes approximately 3,000 distinct CDR3 sequences, approximately 22% detected once. This entry belongs to a study of T and B cells in COVID-19 patients. At the level of the study: Peripheral blood came from COVID-19 patients with active infection or after recovery. Of under 25 active-infection patients, more than nine were critically ill with mechanical ventilation or extracorporeal membrane oxygenation.

From blood, about 240-500 ng of genomic DNA served as TRB template. The V end lost 4 bases, the J end lost 4 bases, and 7 bases lay between the germline ends. This CDR3 is built from 11 residues. Germline CDR1 is DFQATT and CDR2 is SNEGSKA (reference sequence). Sequencing was carried out using blood. V usage is TRBV20-1 and J usage is TRBJ1-1; no reliable D call. This TCR came from a human donor with active COVID-19. CDR3 coding DNA: TGCAGTGCTAACGGAATCACTGAAGCTTTCTTT. Its translation: CSANGITEAFF.